The 31 T cell receptor beta chains reported below all come from one sample, sequenced in a study of glioma-infiltrating T cells. The iRepertoire nested amplicon-rescue multiplex PCR amplified TCR alpha and beta CDR3s from RNA. TCRdb re-derived calls from the multiplex PCR reads in MiXCR, one entry per CDR3 protein. The sample has about 190,000 distinct CDR3 sequences, more than 30% seen once. The source material was glioma tissue, nonneoplastic brain tissue, or PBMCs (not recorded which). The source is a human donor with low-grade glioma or glioblastoma, undergoing nonglioma brain surgery, or in good health (not recorded which).

This clonotype was seen repeatedly, ten times or more. CDR3 region: CATNNGQGEGGYTF. The DNA for the CDR3 is TGTGCCACCAATAACGGACAGGGGGAAGGTGGCTACACCTTC. The chain is built from TRBV24-1 and TRBJ1-2, with 10 bases lining up with TRBD1. Germline V CDR1 and CDR2: KGHDR, SFDVKD. The trim removed 8 bases at V and 7 bases at J, leaving 9 bases unmatched. CDR3 size: 14 residues.

Only one count was recorded for this clonotype. With a much larger clone just one base away, this may be a read error. The rearrangement uses TRBV28 and TRBJ2-7, with TRBD1 as a possible D gene (6 bases). The J call may be incorrect, as the DNA end agrees better with TRBJ2-5. CDR1 MDHEN and CDR2 SYDVKM come from the germline V gene. The CDR3 is made up of 16 amino acids. The CDR3 loop reads CASSSPGHGLQETQYF. DNA of the CDR3: TGTGCCAGCAGTTCGCCGGGACATGGGCTTCAAGAGACCCAGTACTTC.

Worth noting for this clonotype: This sequence may be a read error, since a much larger clone differs from it by one base. V and J are TRBV7-2 and TRBJ2-7; 15 nucleotides align to TRBD2. This CDR3 contains 19 residues. V shed 3 bases, J shed 7 bases, and the junction held 16 bases outside the gene matches. Germline V gene data show CDR1 as SGHTA and CDR2 as FQGNSA. The CDR3 protein is CASSLGLAGGLKTYNEQYF. In DNA, the CDR3 is TGTGCCAGCAGCTTGGGACTAGCGGGAGGATTAAAAACTTACAATGAGCAGTACTTC.

In this sample, this clonotype turned up many times. This chain uses TRBV12-3 or TRBV12-4 with TRBJ2-3; D call uncertain. The CDR3 extends over 12 amino acids. V was pared by 6 bases and J by 7 bases, with 11 bases between. CDR3 sequence reads: CASSPQSNTQYF. For the CDR3, the DNA is TGTGCCAGCAGCCCTCAGAGTAATACGCAGTATTTT.

This clonotype was seen a single time. A read error may produce the germline difference seen at one junction end. The gene calls are TRBV6-2 or TRBV6-3 and TRBJ2-1; TRBD2 matches at 9 bases. In germline, CDR1 is MNHEY, CDR2 SVGEGT. This CDR3 spans 17 amino acids. DNA of the CDR3: TGTGCCCCCAGGTACTCGCCCCTAGCGGGGATATACAATAAGCAGTTCTTC. Translating gives CAPRYSPLAGIYNKQFF.

This clonotype has just one count. The chain joins TRBV6-2 or TRBV6-3 to TRBJ1-2, with TRBD1 matching over 11 bases. Germline V gene sequence: CDR1 MNHEY, CDR2 SVGEGT. The trim removed 1 base at V and 5 bases at J, leaving 6 bases unmatched. The CDR3 length is 16 residues. The CDR3 loop reads CASSYFRTGGGYGYTF. Here the CDR3 DNA reads TGTGCCAGCAGTTACTTTCGGACAGGGGGCGGATATGGCTACACCTTC.

With regard to this clonotype: It may be a read error: a sequence one base away is much more abundant. The chain couples TRBV24-1 to TRBJ2-1, with 11 bases fitting TRBD2. CDR1 is KGHDR and CDR2 is SFDVKD in the germline V gene. The CDR3 covers 16 residues. J gave up 7 bases and V 2 bases, and 6 bases lay outside the gene matches. The CDR3, as DNA: TGTGCCACCAGTGATTCACAACTAGCGGGAGTTAATGAGCAGTTCTTC. Amino acids: CATSDSQLAGVNEQFF.

In this sample, this clonotype turned up many times. V gene TRBV4-2 combines with J gene TRBJ2-3; 8 bases line up with TRBD1. CDR3 length: 15 residues. The germline V gene has CDR1 LGHNA and CDR2 YNFKEQ. V was pared by 1 base and J by 6 bases, with 6 bases of the junction left unmatched. CDR3: CASSQGQGHEDTQYF. DNA for the CDR3: TGTGCCAGCAGCCAAGGACAGGGGCATGAGGATACGCAGTATTTT.

This clonotype was picked up many times. CDR3 sequence: CASSFGTSGRTHTQYF. The CDR3 nucleotides read TGTGCCAGCAGCTTTGGGACTAGCGGACGCACTCATACGCAGTATTTT. The V and J genes are TRBV7-2 and TRBJ2-3, with 11 bases aligning to TRBD2. Trimming took 3 bases from V and 7 from J; bases not matched to a gene: 9. The CDR3 totals 16 residues. Germline CDR1 and CDR2: SGHTA and FQGNSA.

This clonotype was counted at least ten times. This chain links TRBV19 with TRBJ1-5; D is perhaps TRBD1 (5 bases). This CDR3 comprises 13 residues. The germline V gene has CDR1 LNHDA and CDR2 SQIVND (reference sequence). Trimming removed 9 bases at V and 4 bases at J, with 13 bases between. The CDR3 nucleotides read TGTGCCAGCAAAGACAGAAGGAATCAGCCCCAGCATTTT. It is translated as CASKDRRNQPQHF.

V gene TRBV9 combines with J gene TRBJ2-7; no clear D. Germline-derived CDR1 and CDR2 are SGDLS and YYNGEE. The CDR3 consists of 13 residues. V was pared by 1 base and J by 3 bases, with 8 bases between. The CDR3 DNA follows: TGTGCCAGCAGCGTATCACCGAGCTACGAGCAGTACTTC. Translating gives CASSVSPSYEQYF.

Concerning this clonotype itself: Lacking the conserved final phenylalanine or tryptophan, this CDR3 likely reflects a read error. This rearrangement joins TRBV29-1 to TRBJ2-7, with TRBD2 identical over 7 bases. The V segment lost 5 bases and the J segment 9 bases; nucleotides outside the gene matches: 10. The CDR3 loop spans 12 amino acids. CDR1 is SQVTM, CDR2 ANQGSEA, per germline. The CDR3 sequence: CSVLETSSPQYS. The CDR3 DNA follows: TGCAGCGTTCTTGAGACTAGCTCCCCGCAGTACTCC.

Many counts were recorded for this clonotype. The V and J genes are TRBV10-3 and TRBJ2-7; D is possibly TRBD1 (5 bases). CDR3 length: 12 amino acids. The V end lost 6 bases, the J end lost 2 bases, and 8 bases lay between the germline ends. Germline lookup yields CDR1 ENHRY and CDR2 SYGVKD. The DNA for the CDR3 is TGTGCCATCAGGACAGCTGCCTACGAGCAGTACTTC. Its protein is CAIRTAAYEQYF.

With regard to this clonotype: Just one base apart from a much larger clone, this may be a read error. The chain is built from TRBV10-3 and TRBJ1-5, with D unclear. The CDR3 sequence is 14 residues long. Deletions cut 3 bases from V and 0 bases from J, with 6 bases between. In germline, CDR1 is ENHRY, CDR2 SYGVKD. The CDR3 sequence is CAISDPASNQPQHF. The DNA for the CDR3 is TGTGCCATCAGTGACCCTGCTAGCAATCAGCCCCAGCATTTT.

This clonotype has at least ten counts. The chain's CDR3 is CASSDGTSSDTQYF. Written as DNA, the CDR3 is TGTGCCAGCAGTGACGGGACATCATCAGATACGCAGTATTTT. The chain recombines TRBV6-4 with TRBJ2-3; tentative D call: TRBD1 (6 bases). Germline V gene sequence: CDR1 MRHNA, CDR2 SNTAGT. CDR3 length: 14 residues. The germline V and J ends were trimmed by 2 bases and 4 bases, with 10 bases remaining between them.

The V call is TRBV4-1, the J call TRBJ2-1; 13 nucleotides line up with TRBD2. Germline V CDR1 and CDR2: MGHRA, YSYEKL. The V gene end was trimmed by 4 bases and the J gene end by 7 bases; junction bases not matched to a gene: 13. This CDR3 has 18 residues. The CDR3: CASSPSVSGLAGLNEQFF. The CDR3 bases are TGCGCCAGCAGCCCGAGTGTTTCGGGACTAGCGGGACTAAATGAGCAGTTCTTC.

Only a few counts were recorded for this clonotype. The V call is TRBV19, the J call TRBJ1-1, with D unresolved. The CDR3 extends over 15 amino acids. Between the trimmed V and J ends, which lost 6 bases and 2 bases, there was a span of 16 bases. Per germline, CDR1 LNHDA and CDR2 SQIVND (reference sequence). The CDR3 DNA follows: TGTGCCAGTAGAGCCGGACCCGGTCATAACACTGAAGCTTTCTTT. It specifies CASRAGPGHNTEAFF.

This clonotype was seen at least ten times. The rearrangement uses TRBV6-1 and TRBJ2-7, with 10 bases fitting TRBD1. CDR1 and CDR2 (germline): MNHNS, SASEGT. The ends lost 1 base at V and 5 bases at J; junction bases unmatched: 2. CDR3 size: 14 residues. CDR3 DNA: TGTGCCAGCAGTGAAGGAGGGACAGGGGACGAGCAGTACTTC. Its protein product is CASSEGGTGDEQYF.

This clonotype has a count of ten or more. The chain has TRBV6-1 and TRBJ2-1, with a weak D call TRBD2 (6 bases). The CDR3 runs to 13 residues. Germline V gives CDR1 MNHNS, CDR2 SASEGT. V was clipped by 5 bases and J by 4 bases, with 9 bases between them. CDR3 sequence (DNA): TGTGCCAGCAGTAAGACTAGATACAATGAGCAGTTCTTC. Translating gives CASSKTRYNEQFF.

In its sample, this clonotype was seen many times. The chain combines TRBV25-1 with TRBJ1-1; D might be TRBD1 (6 bases). The CDR3 length is 13 residues. Trimming removed 6 bases from V and 3 bases from J, with 11 bases in between. CDR1 is MGHDK and CDR2 is SYGVNS in the germline V gene. In nucleotides, the CDR3 is TGTGCCAGCAGGGACACAGGGTACACTGAAGCTTTCTTT. Amino acids: CASRDTGYTEAFF.

Points on this clonotype: This sequence may be a read error, since a much larger clone differs from it by one base. The chain joins TRBV7-2 to TRBJ2-7, with 8 bases fitting TRBD2. CDR3 length: 15 amino acids. Germline values: CDR1 SGHTA, CDR2 FQGNSA. V shed 5 bases, J shed 7 bases, and the junction held 13 bases outside the gene matches. The CDR3 DNA reads as TGTGCCAGCAGCCTGGCCGGGACTAGGCCCTTGGAGCAGTACTTC. It is translated as CASSLAGTRPLEQYF.

V gene TRBV12-3 or TRBV12-4 combines with J gene TRBJ2-6, with unresolved D. V was cut by 3 bases and J by 4 bases, with 10 bases left in between. This CDR3 has 15 amino acids. CDR3 DNA sequence: TGTGCCAGCAGTTTGGCCCTGGGAGGGGCCAACGTCCTGACTTTC. The encoded protein is CASSLALGGANVLTF.

This clonotype was counted at least ten times. This chain uses TRBV27 with TRBJ2-3; unclear D gene. This CDR3 is built from 16 residues. Germline CDR1 and CDR2: MNHEY and SMNVEV (reference sequence). V dropped 3 bases and J dropped 1 base, with 14 bases sitting between them. CDR3 protein: CASSLAKRIRTDTQYF. The CDR3 DNA follows: TGTGCCAGCAGTTTGGCTAAACGAATTCGCACAGATACGCAGTATTTT.

In the case of this clonotype: A read error may account for a junction end that differs from germline. The chain recombines TRBV15 with TRBJ1-2, with a possible D match to TRBD1 (5 bases). The CDR3 has 13 residues. Germline CDR1 reads LNHNV; CDR2 reads YYDKDF (reference sequence). CDR3 coding DNA: TGTGCCACCAGCGGAGATCAAGGGGATGGCTACACCTTC. Protein product: CATSGDQGDGYTF.

This clonotype occurred many times. CDR3 amino acids: CASSQDRQKNYGYTF. The CDR3 bases are TGCGCCAGCAGCCAAGATCGACAGAAGAACTATGGCTACACCTTC. V is TRBV4-1 and J is TRBJ1-2, with D maybe TRBD1 (5 bases). Germline CDR1 is MGHRA and CDR2 is YSYEKL. The CDR3 length is 15 residues. V lost 0 bases to trimming and J lost 2 bases, with 10 bases between them.

In its sample, this clonotype was seen a few times. This chain uses TRBV10-3 with TRBJ1-3, with a tentative D call TRBD1 (6 bases). Trimming cost V 7 bases and J 3 bases, with 16 bases left between them. The CDR3 extends over 15 amino acids. CDR1 ENHRY and CDR2 SYGVKD come from the germline V gene. The CDR3 DNA reads TGTGCCATCATGGGGGGCGCAGGACTTGGAAACACCATATATTTT. Translated: CAIMGGAGLGNTIYF.

This clonotype was counted once. The chain joins TRBV6-5 to TRBJ2-1; TRBD2 agrees at 10 bases. This CDR3 comprises 17 residues. Germline CDR1 MNHEY, CDR2 SVGAGI. V dropped 6 bases and J dropped 2; count of bases not matched to a gene: 10. CDR3 loop: CASSVGGLAVAYNEQFF. In DNA, the CDR3 is TGTGCCAGCAGCGTAGGTGGACTAGCGGTAGCCTACAATGAGCAGTTCTTC.

This clonotype has at least ten counts. The V and J genes are TRBV4-3 and TRBJ2-7; D is ambiguous. The V end was cut by 1 base, the J end by 0 bases, with 10 bases between. The CDR3 consists of 15 residues. The germline gives CDR1 LGHNA, CDR2 YSLEER. The CDR3 DNA reads as TGCGCCAGCAGCCAAGGAACCACGTACTCCTACGAGCAGTACTTC. Amino acids: CASSQGTTYSYEQYF.

This clonotype came up many times. This chain joins TRBV6-1 and TRBJ1-4; D gene ambiguous. The CDR3 length is 14 residues. Germline V CDR1 and CDR2: MNHNS, SASEGT. Trimming removed 1 base at V and 3 bases at J, with 6 bases between. This chain's CDR3 is CASSEGHSNEKLFF. CDR3 nucleotide sequence: TGTGCCAGCAGTGAAGGACACTCTAATGAAAAACTGTTTTTT.

This clonotype was detected once. One base away lies a much larger clone, so this may be a sequencing read error. V and J are TRBV4-3 and TRBJ2-3, with no clear D. The CDR3 runs 17 residues. Germline loops: CDR1 LGHNA, CDR2 YSLEER. The DNA for the CDR3 is TGCGCCAGCAGACAAGATGAGCCCCTCACCCCCACAGATACGCAGTATTTT. Encoded protein: CASRQDEPLTPTDTQYF.

In regard to this clonotype: A much larger clonotype is one base distant, so this may be a read error. This chain uses TRBV14 with TRBJ1-6; 7 nucleotides agree with TRBD1. The length of the CDR3 is 16 residues. V shed 4 bases and J 5 bases; nucleotides not matched to a gene: 8. Germline values: CDR1 SGHDN, CDR2 FVKESK. DNA for the CDR3: TGTGCCAGCAGCCCTAAAACCGGGACAGATAATTCACCCCTCCACTTT. It codes for CASSPKTGTDNSPLHF.